This T cell receptor beta chain was captured in a study of blood T cell repertoires in COVID-19. This CDR3 has 14 residues. Trimming cost V 8 bases and J 0 bases; bases outside gene matches: 2. Germline CDR1 reads MDHEN; CDR2 reads SYDVKM. This table comes from immunoSEQ multiplex PCR, and its TCRdb copy is limited to in-frame clones, with some not included. The data hold over 250,000 clones, with 80% to 95% observed a single time. Input material: PBMCs or T cells enriched from blood (not recorded which). The rearrangement joins TRBV28 to TRBJ1-1; 11 nucleotides agree with TRBD1. The origin of this receptor is a woman under 40 who had recovered from COVID-19. The CDR3 coding sequence is TGTGCCAGCGGACAGGGGGCTCTGAACACTGAAGCTTTCTTT. Translating it yields CASGQGALNTEAFF.